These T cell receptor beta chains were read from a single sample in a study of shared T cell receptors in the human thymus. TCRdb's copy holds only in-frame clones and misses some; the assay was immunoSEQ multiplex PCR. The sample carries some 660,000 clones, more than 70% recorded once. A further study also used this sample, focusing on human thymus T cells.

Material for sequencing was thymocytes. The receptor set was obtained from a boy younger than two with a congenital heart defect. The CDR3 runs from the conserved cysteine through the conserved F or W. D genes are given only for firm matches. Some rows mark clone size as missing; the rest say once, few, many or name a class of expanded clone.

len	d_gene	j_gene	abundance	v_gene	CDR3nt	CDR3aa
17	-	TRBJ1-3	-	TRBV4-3	TGCGCCAGCAGCCAAGCGGGTAGGGGATTGGAAGGAAACACCATATATTTT	CASSQAGRGLEGNTIYF
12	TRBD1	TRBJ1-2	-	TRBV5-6	TGTGCCAGCAAACAGGGGGCGCGGGGCTACACCTTC	CASKQGARGYTF
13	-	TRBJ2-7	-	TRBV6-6	TGTGCCAGCAGCCACAAACATAGAGGGGAGCAGTACTTC	CASSHKHRGEQYF
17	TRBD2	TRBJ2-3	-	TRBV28	TGTGCCAGCACTGGGGATGTAGCGGGCACTTGCACAGATACGCAGTATTTT	CASTGDVAGTCTDTQYF
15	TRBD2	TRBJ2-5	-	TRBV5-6	TGTGCCAGCAGCTCTGGGACTAGCGGCCAAGAGACCCAGTACTTC	CASSSGTSGQETQYF
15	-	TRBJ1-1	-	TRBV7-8	TGTGCCAGCACGGGTCCCGAAGTCGGGAACACTGAAGCTTTCTTT	CASTGPEVGNTEAFF
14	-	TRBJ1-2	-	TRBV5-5	TGTGCCAGCAGCTTGGTCGGGATTAAGACGGTCTACACCTTC	CASSLVGIKTVYTF
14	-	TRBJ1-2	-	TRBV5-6	TGTGCCAGCACCAAAGGCTTAAGGGGTTTTGGCTACACCTTC	CASTKGLRGFGYTF
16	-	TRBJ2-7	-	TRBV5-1	TGCGCCAGCAGCTTGGCCGTCCGGGACAACTCCTACGAGCAGTACTTC	CASSLAVRDNSYEQYF
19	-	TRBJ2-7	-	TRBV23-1	TGCGCCAGCAGTCAATCGGGACTGAGGGGAAAACCCTTCTCCTACGAGCAGTACTTC	CASSQSGLRGKPFSYEQYF
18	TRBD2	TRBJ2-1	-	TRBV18	TGTGCCAGCTCACCCCACCGAACTAGCGGGAGGGTTGGCGATGAGCAGTTCTTC	CASSPHRTSGRVGDEQFF
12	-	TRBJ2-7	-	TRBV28	TGTGCCAGCAGTTTAGGCAGGTACGAGCAGTACTTC	CASSLGRYEQYF
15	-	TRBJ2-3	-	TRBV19	TGTGCCAGTAGTATGAGGAGACAGGTATGGGATACGCAGTATTTT	CASSMRRQVWDTQYF
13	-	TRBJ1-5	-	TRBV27	TGTGCCAGCAGTTGGACAGATAATCAGCCCCAGCATTTT	CASSWTDNQPQHF
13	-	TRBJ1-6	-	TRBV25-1	TGTGCCAGCAGTGAACAGGGTTTTTCACCCCTCCACTTT	CASSEQGFSPLHF
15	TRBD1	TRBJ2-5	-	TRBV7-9	TGTGCCAGCAGACCCGGACAGGGTACTCTGGAGACCCAGTACTTC	CASRPGQGTLETQYF
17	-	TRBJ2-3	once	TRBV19	TGTGCCAGTAGTACCTCGATAGCGGAGGGATGGTGGGATACGCAGTATTTT	CASSTSIAEGWWDTQYF
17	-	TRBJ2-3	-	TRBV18	TGTGCCAGCTCACCGCCCTCTGGTCGGGAGACGCTTGATACGCAGTATTTT	CASSPPSGRETLDTQYF
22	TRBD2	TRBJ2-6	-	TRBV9	TGTGCCAGCAGCGTAGGGTCTAGCGGGAGGGCGCGAAGGATTGTTGGGGCCAACGTCCTGACTTTC	CASSVGSSGRARRIVGANVLTF
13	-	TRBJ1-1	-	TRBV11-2	TGTGCCAGCAGCTATCTCGTCAACACTGAAGCTTTCTTT	CASSYLVNTEAFF
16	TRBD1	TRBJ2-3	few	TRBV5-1	TGCGCCAGCAGCTTGGGGGGACAGCAAAGCACAGATACGCAGTATTTT	CASSLGGQQSTDTQYF
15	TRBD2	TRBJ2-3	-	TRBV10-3	TGTGTCATCAGTGGGGGGGAGGAGAGCACAGATACGCAGTATTTT	CVISGGEESTDTQYF
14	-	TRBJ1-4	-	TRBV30	TGTGCCTGGAGTGCTGGAGGTACTAATGAAAAACTGTTTTTT	CAWSAGGTNEKLFF
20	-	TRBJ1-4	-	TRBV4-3	TGCGCCAGCAGCCAAGTACCCCTTACGCCTCGGGATGCAACTAATGAAAAACTGTTTTTT	CASSQVPLTPRDATNEKLFF
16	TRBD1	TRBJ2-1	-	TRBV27	TGTGCCAGCAGTTTACAGGACAGGGGGCCGTACAATGAGCAGTTCTTC	CASSLQDRGPYNEQFF
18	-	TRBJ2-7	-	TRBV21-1	TGTGCCAGCAGCTTGAAGACCCCCGGGACAAGGAGCTCCTACGAGCAGTACTTC	CASSLKTPGTRSSYEQYF
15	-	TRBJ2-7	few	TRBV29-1	TGCAGCGTTGAAGATGAGTCTTACAGTAAGCACGAGCAGTACTTC	CSVEDESYSKHEQYF
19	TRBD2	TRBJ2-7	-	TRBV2	TGTGCCAGCAGTGAACGGTGGGGGACTAGCGGATACCCAACCTACGAGCAGTACTTC	CASSERWGTSGYPTYEQYF
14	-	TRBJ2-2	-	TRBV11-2	TGTGCCAGCAGCTTAGAACAACCCACCGGGGAGCTGTTTTTT	CASSLEQPTGELFF
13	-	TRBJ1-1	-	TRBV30	TGTGCCTGGAGCCTACAGGGATTATCTGAAGCTTTCTTT	CAWSLQGLSEAFF
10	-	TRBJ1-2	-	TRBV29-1	TGCAGCGTTTCAGGGTATGGCTACACCTTC	CSVSGYGYTF
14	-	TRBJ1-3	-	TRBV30	TGTGCCTGGAGGCGCAGGCACTCTGGAAACACCATATATTTT	CAWRRRHSGNTIYF
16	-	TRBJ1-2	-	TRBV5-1	TGCGCCAGCAGCTTGCATGGCGGGGGCCTTGTCTATGGCTACACCTTC	CASSLHGGGLVYGYTF
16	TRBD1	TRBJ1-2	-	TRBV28	TGTGCCAGCAGTGGTGGAGTTCCGGGACAGACCTATGGCTACACCTTC	CASSGGVPGQTYGYTF
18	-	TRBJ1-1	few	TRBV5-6	TGTGCCAGCAGCTTGGCCGGCGGTGGGGGCCTTATGAACACTGAAGCTTTCTTT	CASSLAGGGGLMNTEAFF
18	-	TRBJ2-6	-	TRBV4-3	TGCGCCAGCAGCCAATTTCGTCCCAGGGGCTCTGGGGCCAACGTCCTGACTTTC	CASSQFRPRGSGANVLTF
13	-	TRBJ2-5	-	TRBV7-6	TGTGCCAGCAGCTTACGACTAGAAGAGACCCAGTACTTC	CASSLRLEETQYF
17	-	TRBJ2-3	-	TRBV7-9	TGTGCCAGCAGCCCTAACCACACGACAGGTCGCACAGATACGCAGTATTTT	CASSPNHTTGRTDTQYF
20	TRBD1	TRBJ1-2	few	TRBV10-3	TGTGCCATCAGTGATCATCCCCCGGGACAGGGGTTCGGGGCTAACTATGGCTACACCTTC	CAISDHPPGQGFGANYGYTF
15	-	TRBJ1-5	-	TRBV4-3	TGCGCCAGCAGCCAAGATTCGCAGGGCAATCAGCCCCAGCATTTT	CASSQDSQGNQPQHF
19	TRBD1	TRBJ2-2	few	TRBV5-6	TGTGCCAGCAGCTTGAAGGACAGGGCCTCCTTGGCGAACACCGGGGAGCTGTTTTTT	CASSLKDRASLANTGELFF
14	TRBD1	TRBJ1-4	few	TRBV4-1	TGCGCCAGCAGCCAGGACAGGGGGGATGAAAAACTGTTTTTT	CASSQDRGDEKLFF
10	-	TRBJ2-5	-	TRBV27	TGTGCCAGCAGACTGGAGACCCAGTACTTC	CASRLETQYF
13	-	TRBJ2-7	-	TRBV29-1	TGCAGCGCCCGGGGGAAGGCCTCCTACGAGCAGTACTTC	CSARGKASYEQYF
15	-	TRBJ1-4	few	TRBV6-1	TGTGCCACTTCCCCCGGGACAACTACTAATGAAAAACTGTTTTTT	CATSPGTTTNEKLFF